One TCR beta chain is described in this entry. The data derive from a study of control samples from healthy donors and cancer patients. CDR1 LGHNA and CDR2 YSLEER come from the germline V gene. V lost 3 bases and J lost 0, with 5 bases in between. The CDR3 spans 14 residues. Clones were sequenced by immunoSEQ multiplex PCR, and TCRdb holds only the in-frame ones, with some missing. The data contain about 57,000 clones, about 93% of them seen just once; the ten biggest clones take up roughly 4%. The sequence was collected from a man younger than 40 in good health. The chain has TRBV4-3 and TRBJ2-2; D unclear. The sequenced sample was blood. The CDR3 is CASSHGANTGELFF. In nucleotides, the CDR3 is TGCGCCAGCAGCCATGGGGCGAACACCGGGGAGCTGTTTTTT.